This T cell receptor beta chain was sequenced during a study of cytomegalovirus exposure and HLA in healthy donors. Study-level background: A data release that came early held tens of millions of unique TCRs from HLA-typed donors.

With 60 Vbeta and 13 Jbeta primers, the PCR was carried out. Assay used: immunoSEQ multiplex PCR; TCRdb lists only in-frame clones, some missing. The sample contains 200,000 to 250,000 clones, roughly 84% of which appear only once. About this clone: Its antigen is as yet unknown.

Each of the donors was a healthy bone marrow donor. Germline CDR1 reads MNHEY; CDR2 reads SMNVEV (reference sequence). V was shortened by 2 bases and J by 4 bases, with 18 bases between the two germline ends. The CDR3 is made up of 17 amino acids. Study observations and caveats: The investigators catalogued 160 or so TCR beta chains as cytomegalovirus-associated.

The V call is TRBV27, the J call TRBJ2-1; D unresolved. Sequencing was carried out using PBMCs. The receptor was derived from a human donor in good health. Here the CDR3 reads CASSLKRLTAGYNEQFF. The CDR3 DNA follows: TGTGCCAGCAGTTTAAAGCGCCTAACCGCCGGATACAATGAGCAGTTCTTC.